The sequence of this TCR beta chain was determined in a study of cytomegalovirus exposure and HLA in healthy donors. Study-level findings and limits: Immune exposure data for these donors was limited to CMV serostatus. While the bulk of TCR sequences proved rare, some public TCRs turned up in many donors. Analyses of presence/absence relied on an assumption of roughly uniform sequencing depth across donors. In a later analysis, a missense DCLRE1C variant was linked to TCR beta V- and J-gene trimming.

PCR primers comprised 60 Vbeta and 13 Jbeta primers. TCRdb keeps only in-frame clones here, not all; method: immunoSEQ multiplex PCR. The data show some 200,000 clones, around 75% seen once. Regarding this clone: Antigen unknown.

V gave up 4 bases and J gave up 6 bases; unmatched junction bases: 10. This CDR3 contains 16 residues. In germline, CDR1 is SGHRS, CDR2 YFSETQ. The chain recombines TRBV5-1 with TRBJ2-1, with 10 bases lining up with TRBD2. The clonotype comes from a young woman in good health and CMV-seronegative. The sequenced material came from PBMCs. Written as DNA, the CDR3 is TGCGCCAGCAGCCCCAGCGGGGGGGTTTTTGGCAATGAGCAGTTCTTC. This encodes CASSPSGGVFGNEQFF.